Listed here are 17 T cell receptor beta chains from one sample, sequenced in a study of blood T cell repertoires in COVID-19. Assay: immunoSEQ multiplex PCR; the TCRdb copy retains only in-frame clones and omits some. This table has a few hundred thousand clones, around 90% appearing once. Sequencing input: peripheral blood. These receptors all come from a man aged 18 to 35 with COVID-19, enrolled during active disease.

This clone was found once. The chain couples TRBV5-1 to TRBJ1-5, with 10 bases matching TRBD1. The CDR3 totals 14 residues. J lost 7 bases, V lost 0 bases, and 1 base had no gene match. Per the germline V gene, CDR1 is SGHRS and CDR2 is YFSETQ. CDR3 residues: CASSLGTGGQPQHF. CDR3 DNA sequence: TGCGCCAGCAGCTTGGGGACAGGGGGACAGCCCCAGCATTTT.

This chain connects TRBV6-5 to TRBJ2-1; TRBD1 matches 8 bases. The CDR3 sequence is 15 residues long. V gave up 9 bases and J gave up 0 bases; unmatched junction bases: 7. Germline CDR1 MNHEY, CDR2 SVGAGI. Here the CDR3 DNA reads TGTGCCAGTATGAGGGGGACAGGCTCCTACAATGAGCAGTTCTTC. It is translated as CASMRGTGSYNEQFF.

The chain combines TRBV6-6 with TRBJ2-7, with no clear D. Germline CDR1 and CDR2: MNHNY and SVGAGI (reference sequence). V was cut by 2 bases and J by 3 bases, with 8 bases left in between. The CDR3 contains 13 residues. This CDR3 reads CASSYGDFYEQYF. As DNA, the CDR3 is TGTGCCAGCAGTTACGGAGACTTCTACGAGCAGTACTTC.

This rearrangement joins TRBV11-2 to TRBJ2-7; D ambiguous. Germline CDR1 reads SGHAT; CDR2 reads FQNNGV. With 9 bases removed from V and 3 bases from J, the gap between germline ends came to 15 bases. The CDR3 runs to 13 residues. CDR3: CASAEAASYEQYF. The CDR3 nucleotides are TGTGCCAGTGCAGAGGCCGCCAGCTACGAGCAGTACTTC.

On this clone itself: In the same sample, other DNA sequences code for this CDR3. This chain joins TRBV2 and TRBJ1-6; perhaps TRBD1 as D (6 bases). This CDR3 spans 13 amino acids. Trimming pared 3 bases from V and 7 bases from J, leaving 7 bases between. Germline assignment: CDR1 SNHLY and CDR2 FYNNEI. CDR3 amino acids: CASSDRGNSPLHF. In nucleotides, the CDR3 is TGTGCCAGCAGTGACAGGGGAAATTCACCCCTCCACTTT.

V gene TRBV7-9 combines with J gene TRBJ2-1; 9 positions match TRBD2. With V trimmed by 5 bases and J by 0 bases, 2 bases remained unmatched. This CDR3 comprises 15 residues. Germline V gene data show CDR1 as SEHNR and CDR2 as FQNEAQ (reference sequence). CDR3 protein: CASSNSGSSYNEQFF. The CDR3 bases are TGTGCCAGCAGCAATAGCGGGAGCTCCTACAATGAGCAGTTCTTC. Full variable domain (outside the CDR3, taken from reference TRBV7-9 and TRBJ2-1): DTGVSQNPRHKITKRGQNVTFRCDPISEHNRLYWYRQTLGQGPEFLTYFQNEAQLEKSRLLSDRFSAERPKGSFSTLEIQRTEQGDSAMYLCASSNSGSSYNEQFFGPGTRLTVL.

The chain couples TRBV2 to TRBJ1-1; no firm D call. CDR3 size: 14 residues. Deletions cut 2 bases from V and 6 bases from J, with 13 bases between. Per the germline V gene, CDR1 is SNHLY and CDR2 is FYNNEI. Here the CDR3 reads CASSEYPSGSEAFF. The CDR3 coding sequence is TGTGCCAGCAGTGAATACCCCTCGGGGTCTGAAGCTTTCTTT.

The J gene is TRBJ2-2, the V gene TRBV27; possible D gene TRBD1, 6 bases. The CDR3 has 14 residues. The germline CDR1 and CDR2 sequences are MNHEY and SMNVEV (reference sequence). Trimming took 4 bases from V and 4 from J, leaving 10 bases between them. The CDR3 nucleotides read TGTGCCAGCAGTTGGGACACGGGCACCGGGGAGCTGTTTTTT. As protein: CASSWDTGTGELFF.

This chain uses TRBV7-9 with TRBJ2-1; tentative D call: TRBD1 (5 bases). The CDR3 is made up of 13 amino acids. The V end lost 6 bases, the J end lost 0 bases, and 6 bases lay between the germline ends. The germline CDR1 and CDR2 sequences are SEHNR and FQNEAQ (reference sequence). Here the CDR3 reads CASRQVSYNEQFF. Written as DNA, the CDR3 is TGTGCCAGCAGACAGGTCTCCTACAATGAGCAGTTCTTC. Full variable domain (missing parts from reference TRBV7-9 and TRBJ2-1): DTGVSQNPRHKITKRGQNVTFRCDPISEHNRLYWYRQTLGQGPEFLTYFQNEAQLEKSRLLSDRFSAERPKGSFSTLEIQRTEQGDSAMYLCASRQVSYNEQFFGPGTRLTVL.

The chain has TRBV18 and TRBJ2-7, with TRBD1 matching 11 bases. This CDR3 spans 16 amino acids. Germline loops: CDR1 KGHSH, CDR2 LQKENI. V dropped 2 bases and J dropped 3; count of bases not matched to a gene: 6. DNA for the CDR3: TGTGCCAGCTCACCATCACCGGGACAGGGGGTCTACGAGCAGTACTTC. It yields the protein CASSPSPGQGVYEQYF.

The chain is built from TRBV30 and TRBJ2-1; D might be TRBD1 (5 bases). The CDR3 consists of 13 residues. Trimming removed 0 bases at V and 7 bases at J, with 10 bases between. Looked up from germline, CDR1 is GTSNPN and CDR2 is SVGIG (reference sequence). The CDR3 DNA reads as TGTGCCTGGAGTGTAATGGACACTAATGAGCAGTTCTTC. Its translation: CAWSVMDTNEQFF.

The V call is TRBV6-2 or TRBV6-3, the J call TRBJ1-2; D gene ambiguous. Germline CDR1 reads MNHEY; CDR2 reads SVGEGT. The CDR3 contains 16 residues. V shed 5 bases and J shed 5 bases, with 21 bases lying between them. The CDR3 coding sequence is TGTGCCAGCAGTCCATCCCGGGCCTCTAGAGGGTATGGCTACACCTTC. This sequence encodes CASSPSRASRGYGYTF.

The gene calls are TRBV15 and TRBJ2-2; D may be TRBD1 (7 bases). Germline-derived CDR1 and CDR2 are LNHNV and YYDKDF (reference sequence). The V and J ends lost 1 base and 5 bases respectively, with 11 bases between them. CDR3 length equals 15 residues. CDR3 sequence reads: CATSRGQGLTGELFF. The CDR3 nucleotides are TGTGCCACCAGCAGAGGACAGGGACTTACCGGGGAGCTGTTTTTT. The complete variable domain, with remaining parts taken from reference TRBV15 and TRBJ2-2, reads DAMVIQNPRYQVTQFGKPVTLSCSQTLNHNVMYWYQQKSSQAPKLLFHYYDKDFNNEADTPDNFQSRRPNTSFCFLDIRSPGLGDTAMYLCATSRGQGLTGELFFGEGSRLTVL.

This chain uses TRBV27 with TRBJ1-1; the D is unclear. Germline V gene lookup returns CDR1 MNHEY and CDR2 SMNVEV (reference sequence). V shed 0 bases and J shed 5 bases, with 10 bases lying between them. The CDR3 totals 14 residues. The CDR3 here is CASSLSRLGTEAFF. The CDR3 region has the DNA TGTGCCAGCAGTTTATCCAGACTCGGAACTGAAGCTTTCTTT.

CDR3 sequence reads: CASSPARGFTDTQYF. The CDR3 DNA is TGTGCCAGCTCCCCCGCCAGAGGCTTCACAGATACGCAGTATTTT. The chain combines TRBV18 with TRBJ2-3; D gene unclear. CDR3 length equals 15 residues. From germline, CDR1 is KGHSH and CDR2 LQKENI. With 6 bases removed from V and 2 bases from J, the gap between germline ends came to 15 bases.

The rearrangement links TRBV6-5 to TRBJ2-1; 8 positions agree with TRBD2. The CDR3 sequence is 15 residues long. CDR1 is MNHEY and CDR2 is SVGAGI in the germline V gene. Trimming at V came to 7 bases and at J to 9 bases, leaving 14 bases not matched to a gene. In nucleotides, the CDR3 is TGTGCCAGCACTTTTACTAGCGGTATTAAACGTGAGCAGTTCTTC. Translating gives CASTFTSGIKREQFF.

The chain is built from TRBV5-5 and TRBJ2-7; 10 nucleotides match TRBD1. The junction had 4 bases not matched to a gene; V was cut back by 4 bases and J by 3 bases. CDR3 size: 14 residues. Germline-derived CDR1 and CDR2 are SGHKS and YYEKEE (reference sequence). This CDR3 reads CASSAGTGVYEQYF. CDR3 in DNA: TGTGCCAGCAGCGCGGGGACAGGGGTCTACGAGCAGTACTTC.